This TCR beta chain stems from a study of Ad26.COV2.S vaccination and SARS-CoV-2 variants. Study overall: A COV1001 Ad26.COV2.S trial-arm participant provided the sample. Once, or twice with 56 days between doses, Ad26.COV2.S was given intramuscularly. Study-wide findings and caveats: Non-spike TCR breadth did not differ much between vaccine and placebo recipients.

The treatment denotes: about 20 received Ad26.COV2.S at low or high dose, single or two shots; several received placebo; per-sample allocation not given. Sample collection was performed on day 63 after the first vaccine or placebo injection. Immunization relied on an Ad26 vector, which expressed Wuhan-strain SARS-CoV-2 spike. Comment on this clone: Its antigen is currently unknown.

Generated by immunoSEQ multiplex PCR, the TCRdb table keeps only in-frame clones and is missing some. The sample carries a few hundred thousand clones, 90% recorded once. The clonotype comes from a person between 18 and 59 years old who received the Ad26.COV2.S COVID-19 vaccine or a placebo. The material was peripheral blood, obtained in a trial of Ad26.COV2.S vaccine versus placebo.

The CDR3 here is CASSSRLSYEQYF. CDR3 nucleotides: TGTGCCAGCAGCTCACGACTGAGCTACGAGCAGTACTTC. This chain joins TRBV7-8 and TRBJ2-7; D not resolved. The germline gives CDR1 SGHVS, CDR2 FQNEAQ. Trimming removed 4 bases at V and 3 bases at J, with 10 bases between. The CDR3 extends over 13 amino acids.